Listed below are T cell receptor beta chains from one sample, sequenced in a study of Ad26.COV2.S vaccination and SARS-CoV-2 variants. Clones were read by immunoSEQ multiplex PCR, and TCRdb kept only the in-frame ones, dropping some. Of approximately 340,000 clones listed, about 88% were seen once; the top ten hold about 3.3%. The source material was peripheral blood, sampled in a trial of Ad26.COV2.S vaccine versus placebo. The receptors stem from a person between 18 and 60 years old who received the Ad26.COV2.S COVID-19 vaccine or a placebo. CDR3s include the opening cysteine and the closing phenylalanine or tryptophan. A D gene is named only where the DNA matches it firmly. Only some rows state a clone size, as once, few, many or a class for expanded clones.

j_call clone_size d_call cdr3_length v_call cdr3_nt cdr3_aa
TRBJ2-2 . . 15 TRBV7-9 TGTGCCAGCAGATATAGTGGGGGGAACACCGGGGAGCTGTTTTTT CASRYSGGNTGELFF
TRBJ2-7 once TRBD1 16 TRBV6-5 TGTGCCAGCAGTTACTCGACCGGGACAGGGACCCGCGAGCAGTACTTC CASSYSTGTGTREQYF
TRBJ2-6 . . 19 TRBV19 TGTGCCAGTAGTTCCAGGACTTTAACCACTTTCTCTGGGGCCAACGTCCTGACTTTC CASSSRTLTTFSGANVLTF
TRBJ2-3 . TRBD2 12 TRBV5-1 TGCGCCAGCAGCGCGGGGGGGGATACGCAGTATTTT CASSAGGDTQYF
TRBJ2-7 . TRBD2 14 TRBV19 TGTGCCAGTAGTATGTGGCTAGCGGCATACGAGCAGTACTTC CASSMWLAAYEQYF
TRBJ2-5 . TRBD2 17 TRBV10-3 TGTGCCATCAGTGAGTCGACAGTTGGCGGGAGGCTGCAGACCCAGTACTTC CAISESTVGGRLQTQYF
TRBJ2-1 . . 11 TRBV19 TGTGCCAGTAGTTACCAAGGTGAGCAGTTCTTC CASSYQGEQFF
TRBJ2-1 . TRBD2 16 TRBV19 TGTGCCAGTAGTATAGTCGCGGGGGGATCCTACAATGAGCAGTTCTTC CASSIVAGGSYNEQFF
TRBJ1-1 . . 13 TRBV12-3/TRBV12-4 TGTGCCAGCAGTTTAAGGGAGAACACTGAAGCTTTCTTT CASSLRENTEAFF
TRBJ2-1 . TRBD2 16 TRBV4-1 TGCGCCAGCAGCCTATTAGCGGGAATGTCCTACAATGAGCAGTTCTTC CASSLLAGMSYNEQFF
TRBJ1-4 . . 13 TRBV30 TGTGCCTGGGACTCGACGTCCTATGAAAAACTGTTTTTT CAWDSTSYEKLFF
TRBJ1-5 few . 16 TRBV30 TGTGCCTGGAGTGGGGGACACCGTGGGGGCAATCAGCCCCAGCATTTT CAWSGGHRGGNQPQHF
TRBJ1-5 . . 13 TRBV12-3/TRBV12-4 TGTGCCAGCAGCCTGGACAGCGATCAGCCCCAGCATTTT CASSLDSDQPQHF
TRBJ1-2 . TRBD1 15 TRBV29-1 TGCAGCGCCGACCCGGGACAGGGGTTTCTCTATGGCTACACCTTC CSADPGQGFLYGYTF
TRBJ2-5 . TRBD1 16 TRBV6-2/TRBV6-3 TGTGCCAGCAGTTTCCTGGACAGGGGGACGGGGGAGACCCAGTACTTC CASSFLDRGTGETQYF
TRBJ2-3 once . 16 TRBV6-1 TGTGCCAGCAGTGAACACGTTGCGGGCGGGTCAGATACGCAGTATTTT CASSEHVAGGSDTQYF
TRBJ1-6 few TRBD1 14 TRBV30 TGTGCCTGGAGGCCGACAGGGAAGTATTCACCCCTCCACTTT CAWRPTGKYSPLHF
TRBJ2-7 . . 14 TRBV7-9 TGTGCCAGCAGCCCCGGGAAACCTCCCTACGAGCAGTACTTC CASSPGKPPYEQYF
TRBJ2-5 once TRBD1 17 TRBV10-1 TGCGCCAGCAGTGAGTCGAATGACCCGGGACAGAAGGGGACCCAGTACTTC CASSESNDPGQKGTQYF
TRBJ2-7 . . 13 TRBV18 TGTGCCAGCTCACCACCGACTGAGTACGAGCAGTACTTC CASSPPTEYEQYF
TRBJ2-5 . TRBD1 16 TRBV28 TGTGCCAGCAGTTTTTTTCGGACAGGGGTGATGGAGACCCAGTACTTC CASSFFRTGVMETQYF
TRBJ1-2 . . 12 TRBV7-9 TGTGCCAGCAGCTTACGGGAGGAAGGCTACACCTTC CASSLREEGYTF
TRBJ1-6 . TRBD1 15 TRBV18 TGTGCCAGCTCACCCCGGGACAGAGATAATTCACCCCTCCACTTT CASSPRDRDNSPLHF
TRBJ1-5 . . 13 TRBV19 TGTGCCAGTAGTATTTGGGGTAATCAGCCCCAGCATTTT CASSIWGNQPQHF
TRBJ2-2 . . 14 TRBV6-1 TGTGCCAGCAGTGACCGACCGGCGGCCGGGGAGCTGTTTTTT CASSDRPAAGELFF
TRBJ1-1 . . 15 TRBV4-1 TGCGCCAGCAGCCAAGATGCGACGAGAGACCCTGAAGCTTTCTTT CASSQDATRDPEAFF